The present TCR beta chain was sequenced within a study of shared clonotypes between healthy human individuals. Study-level background: A couple of women and a few men aged 18 to 49 made up the donors.

V lost 5 bases and J 6 bases, leaving 24 bases between the germline ends. The CDR3 contains 16 residues. CDR1 is SGHRS, CDR2 YFSETQ, per germline. Clones were sequenced by immunoSEQ multiplex PCR, and TCRdb holds only the in-frame ones, with some missing. The sample lists over 1.4 million clones; roughly 96% were seen once. Sequences were obtained from naive CD4+ T cells sorted from blood. Subset reported: CD45RA+ positively selected. This rearrangement joins TRBV5-1 to TRBJ2-7; D call uncertain. The clonotype was recovered from a man aged 30 to 45 in good health. In nucleotides, the CDR3 is TGCGCCAGCAGGCCTATGGCCTTTAACCCTACCGGCGAGCAGTACTTC. It translates to CASRPMAFNPTGEQYF.